The entry that follows covers one T cell receptor beta chain sequence. This may come from a read error, since a much larger clone is one base off. The data originate from a study of glioma-infiltrating T cells. Using RNA template, CDR3s of TCR alpha and beta were amplified with iRepertoire arm-PCR. TCRdb re-called the multiplex PCR reads with MiXCR, one entry per CDR3 protein. Found here are around 390,000 distinct CDR3 sequences, roughly two fifths of them singletons; the top ten hold around 12%. Germline-derived CDR1 and CDR2 are MDHEN and SYDVKM. The CDR3 is made up of 15 amino acids. The sequence was collected from a human donor with low-grade glioma or glioblastoma, undergoing nonglioma brain surgery, or in good health (not recorded which). The chain carries TRBV28 and TRBJ2-3; TRBD1 aligns across 8 bases. The sample was glioma tissue, nonneoplastic brain tissue, or PBMCs (not recorded which). The DNA for the CDR3 is TGTGCCAGCAATCCACGGACAGGGACCACAGATATGCAGTATTTT. It translates to CASNPRTGTTDMQYF. Full variable domain (remainder filled in from reference TRBV28 and TRBJ2-3): DVKVTQSSRYLVKRTGEKVFLECVQDMDHENMFWYRQDPGLGLRLIYFSYDVKMKEKGDIPEGYSVSREKKERFSLILESASTNQTSMYLCASNPRTGTTDMQYFGPGTRLTVL.